The 28 T cell receptor beta chains presented below share a single source sample, sequenced in a study of beta chain features in type 1 diabetes. cDNA synthesis used the whole RNA isolate, giving expressed TCRB sequences. Clones were sequenced by immunoSEQ multiplex PCR, and TCRdb holds only the in-frame ones, with some missing. The sample has some 410,000 clones, about 10% seen once. Specimen: naive CD4+ T cells from blood. These receptors originate from a woman between 18 and 29 years old in good health.

The sample holds a few counts of this clone. V and J are TRBV18 and TRBJ1-1, with 8 bases aligning to TRBD1. Germline-derived CDR1 and CDR2 are KGHSH and LQKENI. Germline trimming cut 8 bases from V and 4 bases from J; bases unmatched to any gene: 6. This CDR3 spans 13 amino acids. The CDR3 loop is CASRRGPGTEAFF. CDR3 in DNA: TGTGCCAGCCGCAGGGGGCCGGGCACTGAAGCTTTCTTT.

A word on this clone: Being one base from a much bigger clone, this may be a read error. The chain uses TRBV5-4 and TRBJ2-6; D is unresolved. This CDR3 is built from 13 residues. Germline lookup yields CDR1 SGHNT and CDR2 YYREEE (reference sequence). Trimming pared 2 bases from V and 0 bases from J, leaving 0 bases between. The CDR3 spells CASSFSGANVLTF. The CDR3 coding sequence is TGTGCCAGCAGCTTCTCTGGGGCCAACGTCCTGACTTTC.

This chain links TRBV2 with TRBJ2-3, with D uncertain. The germline V gene has CDR1 SNHLY and CDR2 FYNNEI. V dropped 2 bases and J dropped 2 bases, with 5 bases sitting between them. CDR3 length equals 13 residues. The CDR3 spells CASSEQFTDTQYF. DNA of the CDR3: TGTGCCAGCAGTGAACAGTTCACAGATACGCAGTATTTT.

This chain connects TRBV21-1 to TRBJ2-1; TRBD2, as called in the table, went unchecked against the DNA. TRBV21-1 is a documented pseudogene. The CDR3 loop spans 16 amino acids. CDR3 nucleotide sequence: TGTGCCAGCAGCACTAATCGGGAGCACCTCTTTAGGGAGCAGTTCTTC. This encodes CASSTNREHLFREQFF.

This chain links TRBV7-2 with TRBJ2-5; the D call may be TRBD1 or TRBD2 (7 bases each). There are 15 residues in the CDR3. V shed 5 bases and J shed 5 bases, with 18 bases lying between them. Germline CDR1 and CDR2: SGHTA and FQGNSA. CDR3 amino acids: CASSPQGGTGETQYF. The CDR3 DNA sequence: TGTGCCAGCAGCCCCCAGGGGGGGACCGGGGAGACCCAGTACTTC.

The V and J genes are TRBV6-4 and TRBJ2-1; tentatively, D is TRBD2 (6 bases). Germline V gene data show CDR1 as MRHNA and CDR2 as SNTAGT. The length of the CDR3 is 15 residues. The V end was cut by 10 bases, the J end by 7 bases, with 23 bases between. Written as DNA, the CDR3 is TGTGCCACGAATAGCGGACCCAGATTCGGGAATGAGCAGTTCTTC. It is translated as CATNSGPRFGNEQFF.

This CDR3 reads CASSFTAAEDVTQYF. The CDR3 coding sequence is TGTGCCAGCAGCTTCACGGCAGCTGAAGATGTGACCCAGTACTTC. V usage is TRBV7-2 and J usage is TRBJ2-5; no definite D call. The CDR3 is 15 amino acids. Trimming shortened V by 3 bases and J by 7 bases, and 18 bases separated the two germline ends. Germline CDR1 and CDR2: SGHTA and FQGNSA. Full variable domain (rest looked up from reference TRBV7-2 and TRBJ2-5): GAGVSQSPSNKVTEKGKDVELRCDPISGHTALYWYRQSLGQGLEFLIYFQGNSAPDKSGLPSDRFSAERTGGSVSTLTIQRTQQEDSAVYLCASSFTAAEDVTQYFGPGTRLLVL.

The chain carries TRBV9 and TRBJ1-3, with D unclear. V was cut by 9 bases and J by 0 bases, with 7 bases left in between. The CDR3 length is 12 residues. CDR1 and CDR2 (germline): SGDLS, YYNGEE. CDR3: CATGHSGNTIYF. The CDR3 DNA sequence: TGTGCCACAGGCCACTCTGGAAACACCATATATTTT.

Note on this clone: The identical CDR3 is also encoded by other nucleotide sequences in the sample. The rearrangement joins TRBV9 to TRBJ1-2; D is uncertain. In germline, CDR1 is SGDLS, CDR2 YYNGEE. The CDR3 sequence is 14 residues long. The V gene lost 0 bases and the J gene lost 2 bases, with 8 bases spanning the gap. CDR3 DNA: TGTGCCAGCAGCGTAGGACCGGGAAACTATGGCTACACCTTC. Translated: CASSVGPGNYGYTF. Filled out from reference TRBV9 and TRBJ1-2, the complete variable domain reads DSGVTQTPKHLITATGQRVTLRCSPRSGDLSVYWYQQSLDQGLQFLIQYYNGEERAKGNILERFSAQQFPDLHSELNLSSLELGDSALYFCASSVGPGNYGYTFGSGTRLTVV.

The table lists this clone with a few counts. This same CDR3 is encoded by further DNA sequences in the sample. The J gene is TRBJ2-5, the V gene TRBV10-3; D is perhaps TRBD2 (6 bases). The CDR3 extends over 14 amino acids. V dropped 6 bases and J dropped 4 bases, with 15 bases sitting between them. Germline-derived CDR1 and CDR2 are ENHRY and SYGVKD. CDR3 DNA: TGTGCCATCAGGGAGGGCCCAAGTGGAGAGACCCAGTACTTC. Translation gives CAIREGPSGETQYF.

This chain joins TRBV19 and TRBJ2-3; D gene unclear. Germline loops: CDR1 LNHDA, CDR2 SQIVND (reference sequence). CDR3 length: 13 amino acids. The DNA of the CDR3 is TGTGCGTCGAGCTCAGGAAACACAGATACGCAGTATTTT. It specifies CASSSGNTDTQYF.

This clone has only a few counts. The chain recombines TRBV15 with TRBJ2-6, with D possibly being TRBD1 (5 bases). CDR3 size: 15 residues. V was shortened by 5 bases and J by 4 bases, with 12 bases between the two germline ends. Germline V CDR1 and CDR2: LNHNV, YYDKDF (reference sequence). In nucleotides, the CDR3 is TGTGCCACCAGCGGGTACAGGTCCGGGGCCAACGTCCTGACTTTC. This codes for CATSGYRSGANVLTF.

This clone was seen a few times. This chain connects TRBV7-9 to TRBJ1-2; D is unclear. Germline CDR1 SEHNR, CDR2 FQNEAQ (reference sequence). CDR3 size: 15 residues. Trimming pared 5 bases from V and 2 bases from J, leaving 15 bases between. This chain's CDR3 is CASSPREVPNYGYTF. The CDR3 nucleotides are TGTGCCAGCAGCCCCCGGGAAGTCCCCAACTATGGCTACACCTTC.

V is TRBV6-6 and J is TRBJ2-5; D call uncertain. The CDR3 runs to 12 residues. The ends were cut back, 0 bases at V and 2 bases at J, with 1 base in the middle. Germline V lookup: CDR1 MNHNY, CDR2 SVGAGI (reference sequence). CDR3 residues: CASSYSQETQYF. In DNA, the CDR3 is TGTGCCAGCAGTTACTCTCAAGAGACCCAGTACTTC.

In its sample, this clone was seen a few times. The V call is TRBV15, the J call TRBJ2-7, with D unclear. Looked up from germline, CDR1 is LNHNV and CDR2 is YYDKDF (reference sequence). The CDR3 sequence is 14 residues long. Trimming left V 2 bases short and J 0 bases short, with 8 bases between. For the CDR3, the DNA is TGTGCCACCAGCAGACAGCAGACCTCCTACGAGCAGTACTTC. Translated, it gives CATSRQQTSYEQYF.

The J gene is TRBJ2-7, the V gene TRBV2; 9 bases are shared with TRBD1. The trim removed 4 bases at V and 3 bases at J, leaving 4 bases unmatched. The CDR3 loop spans 14 amino acids. Germline V lookup: CDR1 SNHLY, CDR2 FYNNEI. CDR3 in amino acids: CASSAGTGSYEQYF. The CDR3 nucleotides read TGTGCCAGCAGTGCCGGGACAGGGAGCTACGAGCAGTACTTC.

This clone was observed a few times. This chain connects TRBV5-1 to TRBJ1-1, with 7 bases aligning to TRBD1. The CDR3 spans 13 residues. Germline V gene sequence: CDR1 SGHRS, CDR2 YFSETQ. V shed 3 bases, J shed 11 bases, and the junction held 10 bases outside the gene matches. Here the CDR3 DNA reads TGCGCCAGCAGCTCCCGACAGGGCTATGGGGCTTTCTTT. Its protein product is CASSSRQGYGAFF.

V usage is TRBV28 and J usage is TRBJ2-3; the D gene is possibly TRBD1 (6 bases). V shed 6 bases and J shed 2 bases, with 15 bases lying between them. The CDR3 sequence is 15 residues long. From germline, CDR1 is MDHEN and CDR2 SYDVKM. The DNA of the CDR3 is TGTGCCAGCAGCGCCCCGGACAGATACACAGATACGCAGTATTTT. It yields the protein CASSAPDRYTDTQYF. The entire variable domain, with the rest obtained from reference TRBV28 and TRBJ2-3, is as follows: DVKVTQSSRYLVKRTGEKVFLECVQDMDHENMFWYRQDPGLGLRLIYFSYDVKMKEKGDIPEGYSVSREKKERFSLILESASTNQTSMYLCASSAPDRYTDTQYFGPGTRLTVL.

This rearrangement joins TRBV18 to TRBJ2-1, with D uncertain. V lost 4 bases to trimming and J lost 9 bases, with 13 bases between them. The germline V gene has CDR1 KGHSH and CDR2 LQKENI. This CDR3 contains 13 residues. The CDR3 DNA is TGTGCCAGCTCACGAGAAGCCAGTAGTGAGCAGTTCTTC. It specifies CASSREASSEQFF.

The table lists this clone with a few counts. This chain uses TRBV7-9 with TRBJ1-2; D not resolved. CDR1 SEHNR and CDR2 FQNEAQ come from the germline V gene (reference sequence). This CDR3 comprises 13 residues. The ends were cut back, 5 bases at V and 13 bases at J, with 20 bases in the middle. CDR3 amino acids: CASSPNQALAFTF. The CDR3 DNA reads TGTGCCAGCAGCCCCAACCAGGCCCTGGCGTTCACCTTC.

This clone was detected ten times or more. The chain joins TRBV23-1 to TRBJ2-7, with D hard to call. TRBV23-1 is known as an ORF, though its function is uncertain. This CDR3 contains 13 residues. Trimming left V 9 bases short and J 7 bases short, with 19 bases between. The CDR3 sequence: CARVSPGGIEQYF. The CDR3 coding sequence is TGCGCCAGAGTGTCCCCCGGTGGGATTGAGCAGTACTTC.

The rearrangement uses TRBV10-3 and TRBJ2-4; no clear D. V gave up 8 bases and J gave up 3 bases, with 8 bases separating them. Germline-derived CDR1 and CDR2 are ENHRY and SYGVKD. The CDR3 contains 12 residues. CDR3 sequence reads: CAIARDKNIQYF. The CDR3 DNA sequence: TGTGCCATCGCAAGGGACAAAAACATTCAGTACTTC.

This clone was counted between two and nine times. DNA of the CDR3: TGTGCCAGCAGCCGGATAGAAACGTCCCCCCTCCACTTT. Encoded protein: CASSRIETSPLHF. The V and J genes are TRBV7-2 and TRBJ1-6; D not resolved. The CDR3 runs to 13 residues. V shed 5 bases and J shed 13 bases, with 15 bases lying between them. Germline CDR1 and CDR2: SGHTA and FQGNSA.

In its sample, this clone was seen a few times. The chain employs TRBV9 and TRBJ1-5; D is unclear. The CDR3 consists of 18 residues. Germline V gives CDR1 SGDLS, CDR2 YYNGEE. V lost 1 base to trimming and J lost 0 bases, with 17 bases between them. CDR3 sequence reads: CASSVSDRAQYSNQPQHF. The CDR3 bases are TGTGCCAGCAGCGTAAGTGATAGGGCTCAATATAGCAATCAGCCCCAGCATTTT.

This clone was seen a handful of times. The rearrangement joins TRBV21-1 to TRBJ2-2; the table's D call TRBD2 went unverified against the DNA. TRBV21-1 has pseudogene status. This CDR3 region has 19 residues. The CDR3 loop is CASSNWGLAGGPSTGELFF. CDR3 bases: TGTGCCAGCAGCAATTGGGGGCTAGCGGGAGGGCCGAGTACCGGGGAGCTGTTTTTT.

This clone was counted between two and nine times. V and J are TRBV14 and TRBJ1-5; D gene uncertain. Germline V gives CDR1 SGHDN, CDR2 FVKESK. V was trimmed by 0 bases and J by 1 base, leaving 10 bases between them. CDR3 length: 16 residues. The CDR3 DNA reads as TGTGCCAGCAGCCAAGAAGGCAGCGGCAGCAATCAGCCCCAGCATTTT. This encodes CASSQEGSGSNQPQHF. Full variable domain (missing parts from reference TRBV14 and TRBJ1-5): EAGVTQFPSHSVIEKGQTVTLRCDPISGHDNLYWYRRVMGKEIKFLLHFVKESKQDESGMPNNRFLAERTGGTYSTLKVQPAELEDSGVYFCASSQEGSGSNQPQHFGDGTRLSIL.

This clone was observed a few times. The chain couples TRBV7-2 to TRBJ2-5, with 7 positions matching TRBD2. This CDR3 has 15 residues. The trim removed 5 bases at V and 3 bases at J, leaving 9 bases unmatched. CDR1 SGHTA and CDR2 FQGNSA come from the germline V gene. CDR3 bases: TGTGCCAGCAGCCTTAGCGGGTCGGGTGAAGAGACCCAGTACTTC. Residues: CASSLSGSGEETQYF.

In its sample, this clone was seen a few times. The V call is TRBV9, the J call TRBJ2-7, with a tentative D call TRBD2 (5 bases). This CDR3 comprises 15 residues. The ends were cut back, 2 bases at V and 5 bases at J, with 17 bases in the middle. CDR1 is SGDLS, CDR2 YYNGEE, per germline. The CDR3 protein is CASSVGIGVSDEQYF. The CDR3 DNA sequence: TGTGCCAGCAGCGTTGGAATCGGGGTATCGGACGAGCAGTACTTC.